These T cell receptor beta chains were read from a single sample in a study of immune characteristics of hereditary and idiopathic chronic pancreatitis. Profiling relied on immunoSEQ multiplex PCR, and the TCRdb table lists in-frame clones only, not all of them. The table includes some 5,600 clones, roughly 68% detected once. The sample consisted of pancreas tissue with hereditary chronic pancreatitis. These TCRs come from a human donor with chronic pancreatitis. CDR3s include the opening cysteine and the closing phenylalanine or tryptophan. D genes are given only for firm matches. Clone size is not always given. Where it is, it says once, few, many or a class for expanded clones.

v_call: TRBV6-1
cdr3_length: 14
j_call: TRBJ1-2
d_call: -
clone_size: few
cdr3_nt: TGTGCCAGCAGCCCAGCGGGGGGGGACTATGGCTACACCTTC
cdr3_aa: CASSPAGGDYGYTF

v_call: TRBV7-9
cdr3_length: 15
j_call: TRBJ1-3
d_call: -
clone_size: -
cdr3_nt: TGTGCCAGCAGCAACCCGGGACGGTCTGGAAACACCATATATTTT
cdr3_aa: CASSNPGRSGNTIYF

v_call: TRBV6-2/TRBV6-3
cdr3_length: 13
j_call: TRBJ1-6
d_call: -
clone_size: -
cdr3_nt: TGTGCCAGCAGTTACTCGTGGAATTCACCCCTCCACTTT
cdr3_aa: CASSYSWNSPLHF

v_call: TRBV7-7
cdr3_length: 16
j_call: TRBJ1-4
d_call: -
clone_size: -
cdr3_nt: TGTGCCAGCAGCTTAGGAAGCGGGACCAGGGGTGAAAAACTGTTTTTT
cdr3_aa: CASSLGSGTRGEKLFF

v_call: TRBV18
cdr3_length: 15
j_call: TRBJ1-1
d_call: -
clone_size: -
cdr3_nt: TGTGCCAGCTCACTCGGGGGGGCCGGGAACACTGAAGCTTTCTTT
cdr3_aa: CASSLGGAGNTEAFF

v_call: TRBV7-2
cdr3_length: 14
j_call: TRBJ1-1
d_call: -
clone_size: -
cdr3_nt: TGTGCCAGCAGTTTGGGACACCAGAACACTGAAGCTTTCTTT
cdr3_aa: CASSLGHQNTEAFF

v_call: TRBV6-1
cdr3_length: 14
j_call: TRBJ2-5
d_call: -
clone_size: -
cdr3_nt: TGTGCCAGCAGTGAACCCAGGGATCTAGAGACCCAGTACTTC
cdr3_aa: CASSEPRDLETQYF

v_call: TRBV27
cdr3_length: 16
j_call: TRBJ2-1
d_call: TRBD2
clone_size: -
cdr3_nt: TGTGCCAGCAGCACGGGACGACTAGCGGGGGACAATGAGCAGTTCTTC
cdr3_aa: CASSTGRLAGDNEQFF

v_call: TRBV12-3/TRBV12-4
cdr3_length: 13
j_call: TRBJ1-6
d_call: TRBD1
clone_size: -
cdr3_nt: TGTGCCAGCAGTTTGGGACAGCCGTCACCCCTCCACTTT
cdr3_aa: CASSLGQPSPLHF

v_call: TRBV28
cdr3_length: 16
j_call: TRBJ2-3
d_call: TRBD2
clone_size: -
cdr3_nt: TGTGCCAGCAGTTTAGGCGGGGGGGCCGGGACAGATACGCAGTATTTT
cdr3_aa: CASSLGGGAGTDTQYF

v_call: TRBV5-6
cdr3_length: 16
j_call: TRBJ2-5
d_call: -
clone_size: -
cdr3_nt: TGTGCCAGCAGCTTGGGCGCGGGCCCCAGACGGGAGACCCAGTACTTC
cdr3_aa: CASSLGAGPRRETQYF

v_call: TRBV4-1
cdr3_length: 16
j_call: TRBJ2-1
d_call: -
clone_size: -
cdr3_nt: TGCGCCAGCAGCCAAGATCCGGGTTGGAGGTACAATGAGCAGTTCTTC
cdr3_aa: CASSQDPGWRYNEQFF

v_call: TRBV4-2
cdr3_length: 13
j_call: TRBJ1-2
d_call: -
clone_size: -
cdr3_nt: TGTGCCAGCAGCCAAGCAGGGGAGGCTGGCTACACCTTC
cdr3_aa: CASSQAGEAGYTF

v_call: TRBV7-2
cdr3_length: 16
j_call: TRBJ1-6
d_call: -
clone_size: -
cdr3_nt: TGTGCCAGCAGCTTAGATGGCCAGGGGAATAATTCACCCCTCCACTTT
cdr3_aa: CASSLDGQGNNSPLHF

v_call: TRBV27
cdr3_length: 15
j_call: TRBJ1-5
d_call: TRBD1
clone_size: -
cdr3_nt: TGTGCCAGCAGTAGAAGCCGTGACAGGGGCCAGCCCCAGCATTTT
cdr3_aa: CASSRSRDRGQPQHF

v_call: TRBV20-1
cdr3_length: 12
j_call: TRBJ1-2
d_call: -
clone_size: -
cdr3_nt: TGCAGTGCTAGTTTAACAAACTATGGCTACACCTTC
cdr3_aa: CSASLTNYGYTF

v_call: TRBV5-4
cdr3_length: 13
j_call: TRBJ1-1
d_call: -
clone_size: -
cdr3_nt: TGTGCCAGCAGCTTCGAGAGGGGGACTGAAGCTTTCTTT
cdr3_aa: CASSFERGTEAFF

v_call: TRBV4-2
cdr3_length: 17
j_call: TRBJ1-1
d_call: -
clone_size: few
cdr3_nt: TGTGCCAGCAGCCAAGCCCGGGGGAGGATCCGGAACACTGAAGCTTTCTTT
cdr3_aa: CASSQARGRIRNTEAFF

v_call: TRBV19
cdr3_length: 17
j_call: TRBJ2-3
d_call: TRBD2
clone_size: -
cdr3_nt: TGTGCCAGTAGTATTAGTCTAGCGGGGATTGGCACAGATACGCAGTATTTT
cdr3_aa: CASSISLAGIGTDTQYF

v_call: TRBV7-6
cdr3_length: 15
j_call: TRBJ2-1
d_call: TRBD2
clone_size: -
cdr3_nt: TGTGCCAGCAGCCCCCGGGTAGCGGGATACAATGAGCAGTTCTTC
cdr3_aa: CASSPRVAGYNEQFF

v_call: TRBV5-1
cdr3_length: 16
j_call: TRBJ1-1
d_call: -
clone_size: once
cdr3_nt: TGCGCCAGCAGCTTGGCCAGGGCCGGGTCGGTCCGGGAAGCTTTCTTT
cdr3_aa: CASSLARAGSVREAFF

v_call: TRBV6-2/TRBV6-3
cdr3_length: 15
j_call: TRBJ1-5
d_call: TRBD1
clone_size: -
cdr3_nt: TGTGCCAGCAGCCCGACAGGGGTGAATAATCAGCCCCAGCATTTT
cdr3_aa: CASSPTGVNNQPQHF

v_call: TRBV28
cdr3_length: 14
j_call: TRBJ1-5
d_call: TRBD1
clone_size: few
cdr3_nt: TGTGCCAGCCAGACAGGGACGAAAGATCAGCCCCAGCATTTT
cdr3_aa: CASQTGTKDQPQHF

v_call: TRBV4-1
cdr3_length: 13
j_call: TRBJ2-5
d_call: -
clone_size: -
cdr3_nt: TGCGCCAGCAGCCGCCATACGTGGGAGACCCAGTACTTC
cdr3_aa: CASSRHTWETQYF

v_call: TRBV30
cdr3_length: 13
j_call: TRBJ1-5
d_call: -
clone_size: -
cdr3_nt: TGTGCCTGGAGCGCAGGGCTAAATCAGCCCCAGCATTTT
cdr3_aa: CAWSAGLNQPQHF

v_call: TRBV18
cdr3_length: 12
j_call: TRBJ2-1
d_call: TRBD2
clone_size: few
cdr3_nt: TGTGCCAGCTCTGAACTAGCGGTTGAGCAGTTCTTC
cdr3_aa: CASSELAVEQFF

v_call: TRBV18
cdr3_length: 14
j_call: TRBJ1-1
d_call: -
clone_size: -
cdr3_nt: TGTGCCAGCTCACCAGACAGGTTGAACACTGAAGCTTTCTTT
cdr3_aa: CASSPDRLNTEAFF

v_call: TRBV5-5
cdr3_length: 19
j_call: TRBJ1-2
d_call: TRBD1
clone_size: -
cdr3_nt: TGTGCCAGCAGCTTGGAGGGGACAGGGGGGCTCGGAAGAAACTATGGCTACACCTTC
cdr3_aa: CASSLEGTGGLGRNYGYTF

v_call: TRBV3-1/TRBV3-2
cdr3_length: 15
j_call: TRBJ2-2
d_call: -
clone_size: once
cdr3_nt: TGTGCCAGCAGCAACGTCACAGGCTTGACCGGGGAGCTGTTTTTT
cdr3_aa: CASSNVTGLTGELFF